This TCR beta chain stems from a study of blood T cell repertoires in COVID-19. The data were produced by immunoSEQ multiplex PCR, yet TCRdb's version contains in-frame clones alone and is incomplete. This table holds 200,000 to 250,000 clones, approximately 84% found once. The CDR3 loop spans 14 amino acids. Germline lookup yields CDR1 LNHDA and CDR2 SQIVND (reference sequence). Trimming left V 7 bases short and J 0 bases short, with 12 bases between. V and J are TRBV19 and TRBJ1-1; TRBD1 might be the D (5 bases). The TCR sequence derives from an elderly woman with acute or convalescent COVID-19. The sequencing input was peripheral blood. In DNA form, the CDR3 reads TGTGCCAGTAAACCAGGGCCGATGAACACTGAAGCTTTCTTT. Residues: CASKPGPMNTEAFF.